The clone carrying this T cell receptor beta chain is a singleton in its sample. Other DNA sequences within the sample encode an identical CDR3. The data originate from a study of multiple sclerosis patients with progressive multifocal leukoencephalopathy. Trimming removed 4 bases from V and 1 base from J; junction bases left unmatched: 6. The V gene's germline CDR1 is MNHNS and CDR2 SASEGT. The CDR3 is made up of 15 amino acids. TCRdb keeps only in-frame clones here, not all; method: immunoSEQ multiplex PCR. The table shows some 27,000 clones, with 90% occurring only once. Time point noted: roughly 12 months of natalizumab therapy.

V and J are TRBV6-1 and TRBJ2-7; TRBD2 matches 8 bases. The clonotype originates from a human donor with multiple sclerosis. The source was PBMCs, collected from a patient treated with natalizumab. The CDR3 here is CASSVRGGDSYEQYF. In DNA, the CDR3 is TGTGCCAGCAGTGTCCGGGGGGGGGATTCCTACGAGCAGTACTTC.